This entry lists 23 T cell receptor beta chains sequenced from one sample in a study of response to subunit inactivated influenza vaccine. TCRdb used MiXCR to reprocess the RT-PCR reads, holding one entry per CDR3 protein. The data hold hundreds of thousands of distinct CDR3 sequences, with 20% to 25% observed a single time. Material: PBMCs from blood, obtained about 20 months after vaccination. The receptors come from a man between 50 and 75 years old who received an inactivated influenza vaccine.

The sample holds many counts of this clonotype. The chain has TRBV5-5 and TRBJ1-1; the D gene is possibly TRBD1 (5 bases). V was cut by 1 base and J by 4 bases, with 8 bases left in between. Looked up from germline, CDR1 is SGHKS and CDR2 is YYEKEE (reference sequence). The CDR3 contains 13 residues. CDR3 sequence (DNA): TGTGCCAGCAGCTTGTGGAGGGGCACTGAAGCTTTCTTT. It encodes CASSLWRGTEAFF. The full variable domain, rest sourced from reference TRBV5-5 and TRBJ1-1, is DAGVTQSPTHLIKTRGQQVTLRCSPISGHKSVSWYQQVLGQGPQFIFQYYEKEERGRGNFPDRFSARQFPNYSSELNVNALLLGDSALYLCASSLWRGTEAFFGQGTRLTVV.

This clonotype was observed a handful of times. This chain links TRBV30 with TRBJ1-1; TRBD1 matches 9 bases. Per germline, CDR1 GTSNPN and CDR2 SVGIG (reference sequence). V dropped 3 bases and J dropped 5; count of bases not matched to a gene: 1. This CDR3 is 12 amino acids long. For the CDR3, the DNA is TGTGCCTGGAGGACAGGGGGAACTGAAGCTTTCTTT. This encodes CAWRTGGTEAFF.

This clonotype has only a few counts. The chain carries TRBV25-1 and TRBJ2-7; 7 bases fit TRBD1. The CDR3 sequence is 14 residues long. Germline CDR1 MGHDK, CDR2 SYGVNS. Losses at the gene ends were 6 bases for V and 6 bases for J; bases not matched to a gene: 11. CDR3 in amino acids: CASRNDRVLGEQYF. CDR3 sequence (DNA): TGTGCCAGCAGGAACGACAGGGTCCTAGGCGAGCAGTACTTC.

This sequence joins TRBV20-1 and TRBJ2-1; 9 positions match TRBD2. The CDR3 covers 14 residues. Trimming at V came to 6 bases and at J to 6 bases, leaving 9 bases not matched to a gene. Germline CDR1 DFQATT, CDR2 SNEGSKA (reference sequence). CDR3 nucleotide sequence: TGCAGTGCATCTAGCGGGGAGGTTCTCAATGAGCAGTTCTTC. It specifies CSASSGEVLNEQFF.

This clonotype was seen more than once but under ten times. The chain combines TRBV20-1 with TRBJ2-2; 7 bases align to TRBD1. There are 14 residues in the CDR3. The germline gives CDR1 DFQATT, CDR2 SNEGSKA (reference sequence). Trimming at V came to 4 bases and at J to 3 bases, leaving 5 bases not matched to a gene. The CDR3: CSANRDSYTGELFF. The CDR3 coding sequence is TGCAGTGCTAACCGGGACAGCTACACCGGGGAGCTGTTTTTT.

The V and J genes are TRBV5-1 and TRBJ2-3; 7 nucleotides match TRBD2. This CDR3 spans 15 amino acids. Germline CDR1 is SGHRS and CDR2 is YFSETQ. J gave up 0 bases and V 3 bases, and 4 bases lay outside the gene matches. The CDR3 nucleotides are TGCGCCAGCAGCTCCGGACTAGATAGCACAGATACGCAGTATTTT. Its translation: CASSSGLDSTDTQYF.

The J gene is TRBJ1-3, the V gene TRBV7-9; weak D call: TRBD1 (5 bases). The germline V gene has CDR1 SEHNR and CDR2 FQNEAQ (reference sequence). V lost 2 bases to trimming and J lost 16 bases, with 15 bases between them. This CDR3 is 12 amino acids long. The chain's CDR3 is CASSLSSREEYF. The CDR3 nucleotides are TGTGCCAGCAGCTTAAGTTCCAGGGAGGAGTATTTT.

The table lists this clonotype with a few counts. This chain links TRBV5-1 with TRBJ1-3, with TRBD1 matching 7 bases. The V segment lost 1 base and the J segment 0 bases; nucleotides outside the gene matches: 10. The CDR3 runs to 18 residues. The germline CDR1 and CDR2 sequences are SGHRS and YFSETQ. CDR3 coding DNA: TGCGCCAGCAGCTTGCGGACCGGGACAGTCTACTCTGGAAACACCATATATTTT. Translated, it gives CASSLRTGTVYSGNTIYF.

This clonotype was seen a few times. V usage is TRBV28 and J usage is TRBJ2-2, with unresolved D. CDR3 length: 15 residues. Trimming took off 6 bases at V and 1 base at J, with 12 bases between the two ends. Germline values: CDR1 MDHEN, CDR2 SYDVKM. The CDR3 is CASRMGSLNTGELFF. CDR3 sequence (DNA): TGTGCCAGCAGGATGGGCAGCCTGAACACCGGGGAGCTGTTTTTT. The full variable domain, rest sourced from reference TRBV28 and TRBJ2-2, is DVKVTQSSRYLVKRTGEKVFLECVQDMDHENMFWYRQDPGLGLRLIYFSYDVKMKEKGDIPEGYSVSREKKERFSLILESASTNQTSMYLCASRMGSLNTGELFFGEGSRLTVL.

This clonotype was counted only a few times. The chain joins TRBV19 to TRBJ2-2; 8 nucleotides agree with TRBD2. V shed 10 bases and J 8 bases; nucleotides not matched to a gene: 15. Germline V gene lookup returns CDR1 LNHDA and CDR2 SQIVND (reference sequence). This CDR3 region has 15 residues. The CDR3 coding sequence is TGTGCCACTTCTTCCGGGACTAGTAATCTTGGGGAGCTGTTTTTT. Translating it yields CATSSGTSNLGELFF.

The chain uses TRBV5-6 and TRBJ2-2; tentatively, D is TRBD2 (6 bases). CDR3 length: 15 residues. Germline CDR1 and CDR2: SGHDT and YYEEEE. Deletions cut 5 bases from V and 6 bases from J, with 17 bases between. Here the CDR3 DNA reads TGTGCCAGCAGGTTTGGGGGGATCGGATCCGGGGAGCTGTTTTTT. Amino acid sequence: CASRFGGIGSGELFF.

The rearrangement uses TRBV4-1 and TRBJ2-2; 9 positions match TRBD2. V trimming: 0 bases; J trimming: 0 bases; junction bases outside the gene matches: 17. This CDR3 spans 22 amino acids. CDR1 MGHRA and CDR2 YSYEKL come from the germline V gene. CDR3 sequence (DNA): TGCGCCAGCAGCCAAGAGCCGTTAGTAGGGACTAGCCCCTTCGCGAACACCGGGGAGCTGTTTTTT. Translation gives CASSQEPLVGTSPFANTGELFF.

The genes are TRBV12-3 or TRBV12-4 and TRBJ1-1; 7 bases match TRBD1. The length of the CDR3 is 18 residues. Losses at the gene ends were 6 bases for V and 0 bases for J; bases not matched to a gene: 16. The CDR3 coding sequence is TGTGCCAGCAGACCGTTACAGGGGCGGACGGTCATGAACACTGAAGCTTTCTTT. Amino acids: CASRPLQGRTVMNTEAFF.

The rearrangement joins TRBV20-1 to TRBJ1-1; perhaps TRBD1 as D (5 bases). Trimming removed 3 bases at V and 3 bases at J, with 14 bases between. The CDR3 is made up of 14 amino acids. Per the germline V gene, CDR1 is DFQATT and CDR2 is SNEGSKA (reference sequence). CDR3: CSASLAGRDTEAFF. CDR3 DNA sequence: TGCAGTGCTAGTTTGGCAGGGAGGGACACTGAAGCTTTCTTT.

Remarks on this clonotype: A junction end diverges from the germline sequence, so it may reflect a read error. The rearrangement joins TRBV27 to TRBJ2-1; 11 nucleotides agree with TRBD2. Germline V gene data show CDR1 as MNHEY and CDR2 as SMNVEV (reference sequence). This CDR3 is 16 amino acids long. The CDR3 protein is CASGLGSSGRLNEQFF. CDR3 nucleotide sequence: TGTGCCAGCGGTTTAGGGTCTAGCGGGAGGCTGAATGAGCAGTTCTTC.

The J gene is TRBJ1-2, the V gene TRBV20-1; unclear D gene. The V and J ends lost 0 bases and 6 bases respectively, with 14 bases between them. Germline V lookup: CDR1 DFQATT, CDR2 SNEGSKA (reference sequence). The CDR3 loop spans 14 amino acids. The CDR3 DNA follows: TGCAGTGCTAGAGATCCGGGCACCGAAGATGGCTACACCTTC. This translates into CSARDPGTEDGYTF.

Judged by abundance, this clonotype is medium-sized. This CDR3 is CASSFQPGWVDGYTF. CDR3 nucleotide sequence: TGCGCCAGCAGCTTCCAACCGGGCTGGGTTGATGGCTACACCTTC. The chain recombines TRBV5-1 with TRBJ1-2; no definite D call. This CDR3 comprises 15 residues. CDR1 and CDR2 from the germline V gene are SGHRS and YFSETQ. V shed 2 bases and J shed 6 bases, with 17 bases lying between them. The variable domain in full, completed from reference TRBV5-1 and TRBJ1-2, reads KAGVTQTPRYLIKTRGQQVTLSCSPISGHRSVSWYQQTPGQGLQFLFEYFSETQRNKGNFPGRFSGRQFSNSRSEMNVSTLELGDSALYLCASSFQPGWVDGYTFGSGTRLTVV.

This clonotype was detected many times. The chain joins TRBV27 to TRBJ1-2; D unresolved. V dropped 0 bases and J dropped 8 bases, with 10 bases sitting between them. The CDR3 consists of 13 residues. Germline CDR1 and CDR2: MNHEY and SMNVEV (reference sequence). DNA of the CDR3: TGTGCCAGCAGTTTATCGAAGCGGTCAGGCTACACCTTC. The encoded protein is CASSLSKRSGYTF.

Here the CDR3 reads CASSHGDVAREKAFF. CDR3 DNA: TGTGCCAGCAGTCACGGGGATGTGGCCAGGGAGAAAGCTTTCTTT. The chain employs TRBV12-3 or TRBV12-4 and TRBJ1-1, with a possible D match to TRBD1 (5 bases). Trimming removed 5 bases at V and 9 bases at J, with 22 bases between. The CDR3 consists of 15 residues.

This clonotype was observed a handful of times. The CDR3 region is CAIRPDRGYDEQFF. The CDR3 region has the DNA TGTGCCATCAGGCCGGACAGGGGGTATGATGAGCAGTTCTTC. The J gene is TRBJ2-1, the V gene TRBV10-3, with TRBD1 matching 10 bases. The CDR3 runs to 14 residues. With 6 bases clipped from V and 8 bases from J, the junction kept 7 bases outside the gene matches. Looked up from germline, CDR1 is ENHRY and CDR2 is SYGVKD.

At least ten counts were recorded for this clonotype. The V gene is TRBV7-8, the J gene TRBJ1-5; 12 bases align to TRBD1. CDR3 length equals 18 residues. The trim removed 5 bases at V and 2 bases at J, leaving 10 bases unmatched. Germline lookup yields CDR1 SGHVS and CDR2 FQNEAQ. The chain's CDR3 is CASSLLPGQGAGNQPQHF. The CDR3 DNA reads as TGTGCCAGCAGCCTCTTACCGGGACAGGGGGCAGGCAATCAGCCCCAGCATTTT.

The rearrangement joins TRBV7-2 to TRBJ2-5; weak D call: TRBD1 (6 bases). Germline V gives CDR1 SGHTA, CDR2 FQGNSA. The CDR3 spans 16 residues. The V gene lost 0 bases and the J gene lost 2 bases, with 13 bases spanning the gap. The CDR3 DNA reads as TGTGCCAGCAGCTTAGCCCCAGGGGCAGGACAAGAGACCCAGTACTTC. Encoded protein: CASSLAPGAGQETQYF.

This clonotype came up a few times. The rearrangement links TRBV15 to TRBJ1-5; D unclear. Germline values: CDR1 LNHNV, CDR2 YYDKDF (reference sequence). The CDR3 is 18 residues long. V was clipped by 1 base and J by 0 bases, with 16 bases between them. CDR3 bases: TGTGCCACCAGCAGAGTAGGGCTGTCGAAGAATAGCAATCAGCCCCAGCATTTT. It encodes CATSRVGLSKNSNQPQHF.